These T cell receptor beta chains were read from a single sample in a study of T cell clonotyping in hematopoietic cell transplantation. Produced via immunoSEQ multiplex PCR; TCRdb's table is partial and in-frame only. Among about 36,000 clones, approximately 88% were seen once, and the ten largest hold under 2.5%. Sequenced sample: peripheral blood mononuclear cells. These TCRs come from a middle-aged woman in good health. Some clones in this sample may be carry-over from other donors' samples. CDR3s include the opening cysteine and the closing phenylalanine or tryptophan. A D gene is named only where the DNA matches it firmly. Size values are once, few and many counts, or a class for expanded clones, and some rows have none.

cdr3_aa cdr3_nt j_call clone_size d_call v_call
CSVAGPYNEQFF TGCAGCGTCGCGGGCCCTTACAATGAGCAGTTCTTC TRBJ2-1 once . TRBV29-1
CASSPNRGRPSEQYF TGCGCCAGCAGCCCCAACAGGGGGCGCCCCTCCGAGCAGTACTTC TRBJ2-7 . TRBD1 TRBV5-1
CASSGLGPSSNTQYF TGTGCCAGCAGCGGACTAGGGCCCTCCTCAAATACGCAGTATTTT TRBJ2-3 . . TRBV9
CASKVGTAYGYTF TGTGCCAGCAAAGTGGGGACAGCCTATGGCTACACCTTC TRBJ1-2 . TRBD1 TRBV28
CASSLGPEYTDTQYF TGTGCCAGCAGTTTAGGCCCGGAGTACACAGATACGCAGTATTTT TRBJ2-3 . . TRBV27
CAWRGLAGGEQYF TGTGCCTGGAGAGGACTAGCGGGAGGCGAGCAGTACTTC TRBJ2-7 . TRBD2 TRBV30
CAWRTGTVSYEQYF TGTGCCTGGAGGACAGGGACTGTCTCCTACGAGCAGTACTTC TRBJ2-7 . . TRBV30
CATGEYTQYF TGTGCCACAGGCGAATATACGCAGTATTTT TRBJ2-3 . . TRBV10-3
CASSPGQGALGETQYF TGTGCCAGCAGCCCCGGACAGGGGGCGCTTGGAGAGACCCAGTACTTC TRBJ2-5 . TRBD1 TRBV7-6
CASSLSTSGNEQYF TGTGCTAGCAGCTTATCGACTAGCGGGAACGAGCAGTACTTC TRBJ2-7 . TRBD2 TRBV7-7
CASSLLQGGEGIQYF TGTGCCAGCAGTTTATTGCAGGGGGGAGAGGGCATTCAGTACTTC TRBJ2-4 . . TRBV27
CASSVAPDDTEAFF TGTGCCAGCAGCGTAGCGCCGGACGACACTGAAGCTTTCTTT TRBJ1-1 . . TRBV9
CAWKASGNPGQYF TGTGCCTGGAAGGCTAGCGGGAACCCAGGGCAGTACTTC TRBJ2-7 once TRBD2 TRBV30
CAWTPDRGSGNTIYF TGTGCCTGGACCCCTGACAGGGGGTCTGGAAACACCATATATTTT TRBJ1-3 . TRBD1 TRBV30
CASSSRDREETQYF TGTGCCAGCAGTTCTCGGGACAGGGAAGAGACCCAGTACTTC TRBJ2-5 . TRBD1 TRBV28
CASSSQGYGYTF TGTGCCAGCAGTTCTCAGGGATACGGCTACACCTTC TRBJ1-2 . . TRBV6-5
CASTHAGFEDGQYF TGTGCCAGCACCCACGCCGGATTTGAAGACGGGCAGTACTTC TRBJ2-7 . . TRBV6-6
CASSEGQFYGYTF TGTGCCAGCAGTGAGGGGCAGTTCTATGGCTACACCTTC TRBJ1-2 . . TRBV6-1
CATSRDRQGLLSGANVLTF TGTGCCACCAGCAGAGATAGACAGGGGCTGCTCTCTGGGGCCAACGTCCTGACTTTC TRBJ2-6 . TRBD1 TRBV15
CASSARDRQETQYF TGTGCCAGCAGCGCCCGGGACAGGCAAGAGACCCAGTACTTC TRBJ2-5 once TRBD1 TRBV27
CASSQEATAGNTIYF TGCGCCAGCAGCCAAGAAGCCACCGCGGGAAACACCATATATTTT TRBJ1-3 once . TRBV4-1
CASSLNPPGDTPFF TGTGCCAGCAGCCTAAACCCCCCCGGTGATACCCCGTTCTTC TRBJ2-1 . . TRBV11-2
CASSISVGNYGYTF TGTGCCAGTAGTATATCGGTCGGCAACTATGGCTACACCTTC TRBJ1-2 . . TRBV19
CAWSVLPSGNEQFF TGTGCCTGGAGTGTACTCCCCAGCGGCAATGAGCAGTTCTTC TRBJ2-1 once . TRBV30
CASSVGNRDPQHF TGTGCCAGCAGCGTTGGAAACAGGGATCCCCAGCATTTT TRBJ1-5 . . TRBV9
CASSTQQGAKNGYTF TGTGCCAGCAGTACCCAACAGGGAGCGAAAAATGGCTACACCTTC TRBJ1-2 . . TRBV28
CASSVGTPNQPQHF TGTGCCAGCAGTGTCGGGACTCCCAATCAGCCCCAGCATTTT TRBJ1-5 . . TRBV2
CASSESSQGATQYF TGCGCCAGCAGTGAGTCGAGCCAGGGCGCTACGCAGTATTTT TRBJ2-3 . . TRBV10-2
CASSIKPGNTIYF TGTGCCAGTAGTATAAAGCCTGGAAACACCATATATTTT TRBJ1-3 . . TRBV19
CAWSGTGTGAYEQYF TGTGCCTGGAGTGGGACCGGGACAGGAGCCTACGAGCAGTACTTC TRBJ2-7 . TRBD1 TRBV30
CAIRAPVGLNGYTF TGTGCCATCAGAGCCCCTGTAGGGTTGAATGGCTACACCTTC TRBJ1-2 . . TRBV10-3
CASSSQDREGEKLFF TGTGCCAGCAGTTCCCAGGACAGAGAAGGGGAAAAACTGTTTTTT TRBJ1-4 . . TRBV28
CSVGRSGQGGETQYF TGCAGCGTTGGGAGGTCTGGACAGGGGGGAGAGACCCAGTACTTC TRBJ2-5 . TRBD1 TRBV29-1
CASRIPAGHSYEQYF TGTGCCAGCAGGATCCCGGCAGGGCACTCCTACGAGCAGTACTTC TRBJ2-7 . . TRBV28
CSVEQGGLGAGPEQYF TGCAGCGTTGAACAGGGTGGCCTCGGGGCCGGGCCTGAGCAGTACTTC TRBJ2-7 . . TRBV29-1
CASSQDGAGLAGEEETQYF TGTGCCAGCAGCCAAGATGGAGCGGGACTAGCGGGAGAGGAGGAGACCCAGTACTTC TRBJ2-5 . TRBD2 TRBV4-2
CASSWGLAGVPDTQYF TGTGCCAGCAGCTGGGGACTAGCGGGAGTTCCAGATACGCAGTATTTT TRBJ2-3 . TRBD2 TRBV7-2
CASSEWGLGTSNQPQHF TGTGCCAGCAGTGAATGGGGTCTAGGGACTAGCAATCAGCCCCAGCATTTT TRBJ1-5 . . TRBV6-1
CASSRGEAFF TGTGCCAGTAGTAGGGGTGAAGCTTTCTTT TRBJ1-1 . . TRBV19
CASSPRTPNTGELFF TGTGCCAGCAGCCCACGAACCCCGAACACCGGGGAGCTGTTTTTT TRBJ2-2 . . TRBV5-4